A single sample gave rise to the 14 T cell receptor beta chains below, sequenced in a study of graft-versus-host responses after intestinal transplantation. Clones were sequenced by immunoSEQ multiplex PCR, and TCRdb holds only the in-frame ones, with some missing. The repertoire consists of 85,000 to 100,000 clones, with 80% to 95% occurring once and the leading ten covering approximately 0.069%. These receptors have no identified antigens. The sample consisted of unstimulated CD8+ T cells sorted from spleen or lymph node cells, taken before transplant. The source is a human donor who was the organ donor for an intestinal transplant.

A few counts support this clone. The V and J genes are TRBV29-1 and TRBJ2-6, with 8 nucleotides matching TRBD1. The CDR3 has 17 amino acids. V trimming: 7 bases; J trimming: 2 bases; junction bases outside the gene matches: 13. Per the germline V gene, CDR1 is SQVTM and CDR2 is ANQGSEA. CDR3 DNA: TGCAGCGCCCCGGGGTGGACAGGGTGTACTGGGGCCAACGTCCTGACTTTC. Protein: CSAPGWTGCTGANVLTF.

This clone was detected once. The V and J genes are TRBV4-2 and TRBJ2-5, with a tentative D call TRBD2 (6 bases). CDR3 length: 16 residues. The V gene's germline CDR1 is LGHNA and CDR2 YNFKEQ. With 2 bases removed from V and 5 bases from J, the gap between germline ends came to 18 bases. The CDR3 loop is CASSQMAMGLGETQYF. The CDR3 DNA reads as TGTGCCAGCAGCCAAATGGCCATGGGACTCGGGGAGACCCAGTACTTC.

The chain has TRBV5-1 and TRBJ2-5; TRBD1 matches at 7 bases. Trimming removed 4 bases from V and 1 base from J; junction bases left unmatched: 4. This CDR3 region has 14 residues. CDR1 is SGHRS and CDR2 is YFSETQ in the germline V gene. For the CDR3, the DNA is TGCGCCAGCAGCCCGGGACAGCCCCAAGAGACCCAGTACTTC. This gives the protein CASSPGQPQETQYF.

The table lists this clone with a count of one. The V gene is TRBV25-1, the J gene TRBJ2-1; 8 bases match TRBD2. From germline, CDR1 is MGHDK and CDR2 SYGVNS. The CDR3 has 14 amino acids. J gave up 6 bases and V 3 bases, and 4 bases lay outside the gene matches. CDR3 residues: CASSDPGTSNEQFF. CDR3 bases: TGTGCCAGCAGTGACCCCGGGACTAGCAATGAGCAGTTCTTC.

The rearrangement links TRBV5-4 to TRBJ1-1, with TRBD1 matching over 7 bases. The CDR3 sequence is 11 residues long. The trim removed 7 bases at V and 8 bases at J, leaving 5 bases unmatched. Germline lookup yields CDR1 SGHNT and CDR2 YYREEE (reference sequence). This CDR3 is CASGEGAEAFF. The CDR3 DNA is TGTGCCAGCGGTGAGGGGGCCGAAGCTTTCTTT.

This clone was seen a few times. This chain links TRBV4-2 with TRBJ2-6; tentative D call: TRBD1 (5 bases). Per the germline V gene, CDR1 is LGHNA and CDR2 is YNFKEQ. Trimming stripped 1 base from V and 11 bases from J, with 15 bases between. CDR3 size: 15 residues. Written as DNA, the CDR3 is TGTGCCAGCAGCCAAGTCCAAGGGGAACTCGACGTCCTGACTTTC. Encoded protein: CASSQVQGELDVLTF.

The rearrangement joins TRBV7-9 to TRBJ2-1; 7 bases match TRBD2. The CDR3 sequence is 15 residues long. Trimming cost V 5 bases and J 2 bases; bases outside gene matches: 6. Germline V gene sequence: CDR1 SEHNR, CDR2 FQNEAQ (reference sequence). Here the CDR3 reads CASSDSSGPYNEQFF. The CDR3, as DNA: TGTGCCAGCAGCGACTCTAGCGGCCCCTACAATGAGCAGTTCTTC.

The chain carries TRBV30 and TRBJ2-5; TRBD2 aligns across 12 bases. V lost 2 bases to trimming and J lost 4 bases; unmatched junction nucleotides: 5. Germline values: CDR1 GTSNPN, CDR2 SVGIG (reference sequence). The CDR3 covers 15 residues. The CDR3 sequence is CAWSLAGGPGETQYF. CDR3 sequence (DNA): TGTGCCTGGAGTCTAGCGGGAGGGCCGGGAGAGACCCAGTACTTC.

The genes are TRBV9 and TRBJ2-3; 7 bases align to TRBD2. Per the germline V gene, CDR1 is SGDLS and CDR2 is YYNGEE. V lost 1 base to trimming and J lost 4 bases; unmatched junction nucleotides: 3. The CDR3 has 14 amino acids. CDR3 nucleotide sequence: TGTGCCAGCAGCGTATGGGGGAGGGCAGATACGCAGTATTTT. This sequence encodes CASSVWGRADTQYF.

The CDR3 loop is CASSLGRTGEAFF. The CDR3 bases are TGTGCCAGCAGCTTAGGGCGGACAGGTGAAGCTTTCTTT. The chain carries TRBV13 and TRBJ1-1; the match to TRBD1 covers 7 bases. Per the germline V gene, CDR1 is PRHDT and CDR2 is FYEKMQ (reference sequence). Germline trimming cut 0 bases from V and 7 bases from J; bases unmatched to any gene: 2. The CDR3 spans 13 residues.

V usage is TRBV7-9 and J usage is TRBJ1-2, with D unclear. The CDR3 totals 15 residues. Germline loops: CDR1 SEHNR, CDR2 FQNEAQ (reference sequence). V lost 6 bases, J lost 8 bases, and 22 bases lay in between. In DNA, the CDR3 is TGTGCCAGCAGTAAAATTTACGGGATCACCATGGGCTACACCTTC. This gives the protein CASSKIYGITMGYTF.

This chain links TRBV2 with TRBJ2-1; possibly TRBD1 for D (6 bases). V was clipped by 9 bases and J by 4 bases, with 13 bases between them. This CDR3 has 13 residues. CDR1 is SNHLY, CDR2 FYNNEI, per germline. The CDR3 DNA reads TGTGCCAGTCTATCTACAGGGTACAATGAGCAGTTCTTC. Translated: CASLSTGYNEQFF.

Here the CDR3 reads CASSLDRPNEKLFF. CDR3 sequence (DNA): TGTGCCAGCAGTCTCGACAGGCCGAATGAAAAACTGTTTTTT. V gene TRBV28 combines with J gene TRBJ1-4; possibly TRBD1 for D (6 bases). Per germline, CDR1 MDHEN and CDR2 SYDVKM. V shed 5 bases and J shed 5 bases, with 12 bases lying between them. The CDR3 is 14 amino acids.

This sequence joins TRBV11-3 and TRBJ2-1; D is undetermined. The germline gives CDR1 SGHNT, CDR2 YENEEA. This CDR3 region has 13 residues. Deletions cut 3 bases from V and 3 bases from J, with 6 bases between. CDR3 coding DNA: TGTGCCAGCAGCTTCCGAGGCTACAATGAGCAGTTCTTC. This sequence encodes CASSFRGYNEQFF.